The 3 T cell receptor beta chains presented below share a single source sample, sequenced in a study of control samples from healthy donors and cancer patients. TCRdb keeps only in-frame clones here, not all; method: immunoSEQ multiplex PCR. The sample holds tens of thousands of clones, around nine tenths seen once. The sequencing input was blood. These receptors were taken from a woman aged 50 to 60 in good health.

The CDR3 bases are TGCAGCGTTGGATACAGAGGTTTTAACTATGGCTACACCTTC. The encoded protein is CSVGYRGFNYGYTF. The V gene is TRBV29-1, the J gene TRBJ1-2; unclear D gene. The CDR3 spans 14 residues. Germline V gives CDR1 SQVTM, CDR2 ANQGSEA. Trimming removed 4 bases at V and 1 base at J, with 13 bases between.

CDR3 residues: CASSPDSGEQYF. The CDR3 coding sequence is TGTGCCAGCAGCCCGGACAGTGGCGAGCAGTACTTC. The chain is built from TRBV7-6 and TRBJ2-7, with D perhaps TRBD1 (6 bases). Germline V gene sequence: CDR1 SGHVS, CDR2 FNYEAQ. V gave up 5 bases and J gave up 6 bases, with 11 bases separating them. The CDR3 covers 12 residues.

The J gene is TRBJ1-2, the V gene TRBV6-6; D gene uncertain. V lost 0 bases, J lost 2 bases, and 10 bases lay in between. The CDR3 extends over 15 amino acids. Germline V gene data show CDR1 as MNHNY and CDR2 as SVGAGI (reference sequence). In DNA form, the CDR3 reads TGTGCCAGCAGTTACTCTACCGGGTCGAACTATGGCTACACCTTC. This translates into CASSYSTGSNYGYTF.